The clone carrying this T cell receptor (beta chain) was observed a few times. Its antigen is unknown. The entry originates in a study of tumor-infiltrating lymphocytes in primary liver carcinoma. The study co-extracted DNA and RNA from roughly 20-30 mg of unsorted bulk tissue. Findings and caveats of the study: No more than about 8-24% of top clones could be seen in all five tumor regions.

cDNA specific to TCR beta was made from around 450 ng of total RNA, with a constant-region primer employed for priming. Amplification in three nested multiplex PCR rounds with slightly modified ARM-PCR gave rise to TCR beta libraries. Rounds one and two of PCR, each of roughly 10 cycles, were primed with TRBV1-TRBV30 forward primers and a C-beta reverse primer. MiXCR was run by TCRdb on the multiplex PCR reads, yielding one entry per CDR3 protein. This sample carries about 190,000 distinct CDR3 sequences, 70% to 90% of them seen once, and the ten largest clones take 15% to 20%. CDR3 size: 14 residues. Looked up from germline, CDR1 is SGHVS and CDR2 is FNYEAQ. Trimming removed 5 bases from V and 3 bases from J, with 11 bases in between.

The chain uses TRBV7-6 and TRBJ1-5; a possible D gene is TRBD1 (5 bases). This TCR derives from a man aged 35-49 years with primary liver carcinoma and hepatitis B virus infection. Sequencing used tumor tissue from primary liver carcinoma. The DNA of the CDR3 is TGTGCCAGCAGCCCCGGGACTCTCAATCAGCCCCAGCATTTT. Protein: CASSPGTLNQPQHF. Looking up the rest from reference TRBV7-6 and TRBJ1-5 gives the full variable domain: GAGVSQSPRYKVTKRGQDVALRCDPISGHVSLYWYRQALGQGPEFLTYFNYEAQQDKSGLPNDRFSAERPEGSISTLTIQRTEQRDSAMYRCASSPGTLNQPQHFGDGTRLSIL.